These 20 T cell receptor beta chains share one sample of origin, sequenced in a study of CD8+CD57+ T cells in acquired aplastic anemia (dated by TCRdb to between 2018 and 2020). Sequencing was carried out with an Illumina HiSeq 2000. TCR beta VDJ combination and CDR3 sequence profiling used genomic DNA as the template. TCRdb itself trimmed the public reads at Q25 with fastp, ran MiXCR and retained productive beta chains. Every CDR3 protein is listed once, alongside the most common genes and DNA of its rows. In all, the sample holds about 180,000 distinct CDR3 sequences, and 50% to 65% of those were seen once. Of the sample, under 55% is held by the ten largest clones. The patients picked for sequencing were ones in whom flow cytometry had shown an expansion of CD8+CD57+ cells. Sequencing was carried out using sorted CD4+, CD8+, or CD8+CD57+ T cells (not recorded which) from PBMCs. The receptors come from a human donor with aplastic anemia.

The rearrangement links TRBV9 to TRBJ2-5; D perhaps matches TRBD2 (5 bases). The CDR3 runs 13 residues. Trimming cost V 4 bases and J 7 bases, with 14 bases left between them. Germline values: CDR1 SGDLS, CDR2 YYNGEE. CDR3 bases: TGTGCCAGCAGCTCTAGCAGTTCGGGGACCCAGTACTTC. The encoded protein is CASSSSSSGTQYF.

This clonotype turned up a few times. The chain links TRBV6-4 to TRBJ1-2; unclear D gene. V lost 0 bases and J lost 8, with 10 bases in between. Germline CDR1 reads MRHNA; CDR2 reads SNTAGT. The CDR3 is 13 residues long. In nucleotides, the CDR3 is TGTGCCAGCAGTGACTCTGAAAGAGGAGGCTACACCTTC. Its protein is CASSDSERGGYTF.

This chain joins TRBV15 and TRBJ1-2; TRBD1 matches at 8 bases. V was clipped by 0 bases and J by 6 bases; unmatched bases: 3. The V gene's germline CDR1 is LNHNV and CDR2 YYDKDF (reference sequence). CDR3 length equals 14 residues. This CDR3 is CATSRDTTGDGYTF. The CDR3 nucleotides are TGTGCCACCAGCAGAGATACGACAGGGGATGGCTACACCTTC.

V gene TRBV2 combines with J gene TRBJ2-1, with TRBD1 as a possible D gene (5 bases). CDR3 length: 13 residues. Looked up from germline, CDR1 is SNHLY and CDR2 is FYNNEI. V lost 5 bases and J lost 5, with 10 bases in between. The chain's CDR3 is CASSLTVNNEQFF. For the CDR3, the DNA is TGTGCCAGCAGTTTGACAGTAAACAATGAGCAGTTCTTC. The variable domain in full, completed from reference TRBV2 and TRBJ2-1, reads EPEVTQTPSHQVTQMGQEVILRCVPISNHLYFYWYRQILGQKVEFLVSFYNNEISEKSEIFDDQFSVERPDGSNFTLKIRSTKLEDSAMYFCASSLTVNNEQFFGPGTRLTVL.

The chain has TRBV10-3 and TRBJ2-6, with 9 positions matching TRBD1. Trimming took 10 bases from V and 0 from J; bases not matched to a gene: 7. CDR1 and CDR2 (germline): ENHRY, SYGVKD. The CDR3 is 16 amino acids. CDR3 protein: CATTGTGNSGANVLTF. The CDR3, as DNA: TGTGCCACTACCGGGACAGGGAACTCTGGGGCCAACGTCCTGACTTTC.

V gene TRBV20-1 combines with J gene TRBJ2-2; D may be TRBD2 (5 bases). Germline assignment: CDR1 DFQATT and CDR2 SNEGSKA (reference sequence). Trimming removed 3 bases from V and 2 bases from J, with 10 bases in between. The CDR3 runs to 14 residues. As DNA, the CDR3 is TGCAGTGCTAGTTTTCGGGGTAACACCGGGGAGCTGTTTTTT. Amino acid sequence: CSASFRGNTGELFF.

The chain couples TRBV15 to TRBJ2-2; D is perhaps TRBD2 (5 bases). Trimming stripped 9 bases from V and 1 base from J, with 9 bases between. CDR1 is LNHNV, CDR2 YYDKDF, per germline (reference sequence). This CDR3 comprises 13 residues. The CDR3 region has the DNA TGTGCCACAGGACTCCTGAACACCGGGGAGCTGTTTTTT. Amino acids: CATGLLNTGELFF.

This clonotype was counted a few times. The chain recombines TRBV7-8 with TRBJ1-2, with 8 bases identical to TRBD1. After removal of 1 base from V and 4 bases from J, the junction contained 5 bases not matched to a gene. The CDR3 consists of 15 residues. Per the germline V gene, CDR1 is SGHVS and CDR2 is FQNEAQ. CDR3 amino acids: CASSLVGQGFYGYTF. The DNA of the CDR3 is TGTGCCAGCAGCTTAGTTGGACAGGGCTTCTATGGCTACACCTTC.

On this clonotype itself: One junction end does not reproduce the germline sequence, and a read error may be involved. The rearrangement joins TRBV29-1 to TRBJ2-5; D may match TRBD1 or TRBD2 (5 bases each). The CDR3 runs to 13 residues. Per germline, CDR1 SQVTM and CDR2 ANQGSEA. The CDR3 DNA reads TGCAGCGTTGTGGGGGTACTCGGGGAGACCCAGTGCTTC. Translated: CSVVGVLGETQCF.

This clonotype was seen at least ten times. This sequence joins TRBV12-3 or TRBV12-4 and TRBJ1-5; a weak D match, TRBD1 (6 bases). The CDR3 is 17 amino acids. V was trimmed by 6 bases and J by 4 bases, leaving 22 bases between them. CDR3 coding DNA: TGTGCCAGCAGCTTATATGGAATTAAGGGGGGAAATCAGCCCCAGCATTTT. Its protein is CASSLYGIKGGNQPQHF.

Regarding this clonotype: Without the conserved terminal phenylalanine or tryptophan, this CDR3 likely stems from a read error. The rearrangement joins TRBV10-3 to TRBJ1-6; D perhaps matches TRBD1 (5 bases). Looked up from germline, CDR1 is ENHRY and CDR2 is SYGVKD. The CDR3 runs 14 residues. V was shortened by 11 bases and J by 9 bases, with 20 bases between the two germline ends. CDR3 sequence: CAGRQLGTASPLHL. The CDR3 nucleotides are TGTGCCGGGAGACAACTAGGGACGGCTTCACCCCTCCACCTT.

The chain combines TRBV10-3 with TRBJ2-2; D is possibly TRBD1 (5 bases). Trimming removed 3 bases at V and 0 bases at J, with 26 bases between. The length of the CDR3 is 21 residues. Germline V lookup: CDR1 ENHRY, CDR2 SYGVKD. In DNA, the CDR3 is TGTGCCATCAGTGAATGGGAAGGGGAAGTATGGGCTTCGTCGAACACCGGGGAGCTGTTTTTT. Its translation is CAISEWEGEVWASSNTGELFF.

The chain employs TRBV7-9 and TRBJ1-2, with TRBD1 identical over 12 bases. The CDR3 consists of 16 residues. The V and J ends lost 7 bases and 4 bases, in that order; junction bases with no gene match: 10. Germline V gene data show CDR1 as SEHNR and CDR2 as FQNEAQ (reference sequence). Here the CDR3 reads CASNSGTGGAGYGYTF. DNA of the CDR3: TGTGCCAGCAATTCCGGGACAGGGGGCGCAGGCTATGGCTACACCTTC.

The rearrangement joins TRBV20-1 to TRBJ1-1, with 8 bases fitting TRBD1. V was pared by 5 bases and J by 4 bases, with 3 bases of the junction left unmatched. The CDR3 contains 12 residues. Germline V gene lookup returns CDR1 DFQATT and CDR2 SNEGSKA (reference sequence). The CDR3 region has the DNA TGCAGTGCTTCCACAGGGGGCACTGAAGCTTTCTTT. Amino acids: CSASTGGTEAFF.

J is TRBJ1-2 and V is TRBV7-9; 7 nucleotides align to TRBD1. The ends lost 2 bases at V and 3 bases at J; junction bases unmatched: 6. CDR3 length equals 15 residues. Per germline, CDR1 SEHNR and CDR2 FQNEAQ (reference sequence). The CDR3 loop reads CASSLYPGQDYGYTF. The CDR3 DNA reads TGTGCCAGCAGCTTATATCCTGGACAGGACTATGGCTACACCTTC.

In this sample, this clonotype turned up a few times. A much larger clone lies one base from this, so it may be a read error. This rearrangement joins TRBV7-6 to TRBJ2-3; TRBD1 agrees at 7 bases. Germline CDR1 is SGHVS and CDR2 is FNYEAQ. The CDR3 runs 15 residues. The CDR3 protein is CASSATGASTDTRYF. Here the CDR3 DNA reads TGTGCCAGCAGCGCTACAGGGGCTAGCACAGATACGCGGTATTTT.

Points on this clonotype: A much larger clonotype is one base distant, so this may be a read error. The chain uses TRBV7-3 and TRBJ1-3, with 8 bases lining up with TRBD1. The V gene's germline CDR1 is SGHTA and CDR2 FQGTGA. The CDR3 totals 16 residues. CDR3 bases: TGTGCTAGTGGTTTGACGACAGGGGACTCTGGAACCACCATATATTTT. Translation: CASGLTTGDSGTTIYF.

Worth noting for this clonotype: Given a much more abundant clone one base away, this may be a read error. V usage is TRBV7-9 and J usage is TRBJ2-3; D is undetermined. Germline V lookup: CDR1 SEHNR, CDR2 FQNEAQ (reference sequence). The CDR3 is 11 residues long. The CDR3 DNA sequence: TGTGCCAGCAGCTTTTTTGATACGCAGGATTTT. Amino acids: CASSFFDTQDF. Looking up the rest from reference TRBV7-9 and TRBJ2-3 gives the full variable domain: DTGVSQNPRHKITKRGQNVTFRCDPISEHNRLYWYRQTLGQGPEFLTYFQNEAQLEKSRLLSDRFSAERPKGSFSTLEIQRTEQGDSAMYLCASSFFDTQDFGPGTRLTVL.

Comment on this clonotype: The junction departs from the called germline gene at one end, perhaps through a read error. The chain joins TRBV12-3 or TRBV12-4 to TRBJ1-1; tentative D call: TRBD1 (5 bases). This CDR3 has 16 residues. The chain's CDR3 is CASKNRPRNMKTESFF. The CDR3 coding sequence is TGTGCCAGCAAAAACAGGCCGAGAAACATGAAAACTGAATCTTTCTTT.

A few counts support this clonotype. The V gene is TRBV25-1, the J gene TRBJ2-2, with TRBD1 as a possible D gene (5 bases). CDR3 size: 15 residues. The V gene's germline CDR1 is MGHDK and CDR2 SYGVNS. V was trimmed by 1 base and J by 1 base, leaving 7 bases between them. The CDR3 here is CASSELTGNTGELFF. In DNA, the CDR3 is TGTGCCAGCAGTGAATTAACAGGGAACACCGGGGAGCTGTTTTTT. The full variable domain, completed using reference TRBV25-1 and TRBJ2-2, is EADIYQTPRYLVIGTGKKITLECSQTMGHDKMYWYQQDPGMELHLIHYSYGVNSTEKGDLSSESTVSRIRTEHFPLTLESARPSHTSQYLCASSELTGNTGELFFGEGSRLTVL.